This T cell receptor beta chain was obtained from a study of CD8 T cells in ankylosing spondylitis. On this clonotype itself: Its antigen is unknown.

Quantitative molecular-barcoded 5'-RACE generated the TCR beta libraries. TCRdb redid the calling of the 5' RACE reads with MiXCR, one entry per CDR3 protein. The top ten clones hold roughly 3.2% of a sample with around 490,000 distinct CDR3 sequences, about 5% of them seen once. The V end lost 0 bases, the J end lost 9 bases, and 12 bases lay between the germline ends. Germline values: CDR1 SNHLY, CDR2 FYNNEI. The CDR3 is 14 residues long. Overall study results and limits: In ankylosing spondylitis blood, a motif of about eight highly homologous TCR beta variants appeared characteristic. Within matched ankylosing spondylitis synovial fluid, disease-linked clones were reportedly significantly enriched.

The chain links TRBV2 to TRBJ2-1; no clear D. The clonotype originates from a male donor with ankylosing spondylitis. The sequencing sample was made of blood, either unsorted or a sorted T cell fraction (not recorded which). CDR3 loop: CASSEALRASEQFF. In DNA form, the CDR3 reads TGTGCCAGCAGTGAAGCGCTCAGAGCCTCTGAGCAGTTCTTC.